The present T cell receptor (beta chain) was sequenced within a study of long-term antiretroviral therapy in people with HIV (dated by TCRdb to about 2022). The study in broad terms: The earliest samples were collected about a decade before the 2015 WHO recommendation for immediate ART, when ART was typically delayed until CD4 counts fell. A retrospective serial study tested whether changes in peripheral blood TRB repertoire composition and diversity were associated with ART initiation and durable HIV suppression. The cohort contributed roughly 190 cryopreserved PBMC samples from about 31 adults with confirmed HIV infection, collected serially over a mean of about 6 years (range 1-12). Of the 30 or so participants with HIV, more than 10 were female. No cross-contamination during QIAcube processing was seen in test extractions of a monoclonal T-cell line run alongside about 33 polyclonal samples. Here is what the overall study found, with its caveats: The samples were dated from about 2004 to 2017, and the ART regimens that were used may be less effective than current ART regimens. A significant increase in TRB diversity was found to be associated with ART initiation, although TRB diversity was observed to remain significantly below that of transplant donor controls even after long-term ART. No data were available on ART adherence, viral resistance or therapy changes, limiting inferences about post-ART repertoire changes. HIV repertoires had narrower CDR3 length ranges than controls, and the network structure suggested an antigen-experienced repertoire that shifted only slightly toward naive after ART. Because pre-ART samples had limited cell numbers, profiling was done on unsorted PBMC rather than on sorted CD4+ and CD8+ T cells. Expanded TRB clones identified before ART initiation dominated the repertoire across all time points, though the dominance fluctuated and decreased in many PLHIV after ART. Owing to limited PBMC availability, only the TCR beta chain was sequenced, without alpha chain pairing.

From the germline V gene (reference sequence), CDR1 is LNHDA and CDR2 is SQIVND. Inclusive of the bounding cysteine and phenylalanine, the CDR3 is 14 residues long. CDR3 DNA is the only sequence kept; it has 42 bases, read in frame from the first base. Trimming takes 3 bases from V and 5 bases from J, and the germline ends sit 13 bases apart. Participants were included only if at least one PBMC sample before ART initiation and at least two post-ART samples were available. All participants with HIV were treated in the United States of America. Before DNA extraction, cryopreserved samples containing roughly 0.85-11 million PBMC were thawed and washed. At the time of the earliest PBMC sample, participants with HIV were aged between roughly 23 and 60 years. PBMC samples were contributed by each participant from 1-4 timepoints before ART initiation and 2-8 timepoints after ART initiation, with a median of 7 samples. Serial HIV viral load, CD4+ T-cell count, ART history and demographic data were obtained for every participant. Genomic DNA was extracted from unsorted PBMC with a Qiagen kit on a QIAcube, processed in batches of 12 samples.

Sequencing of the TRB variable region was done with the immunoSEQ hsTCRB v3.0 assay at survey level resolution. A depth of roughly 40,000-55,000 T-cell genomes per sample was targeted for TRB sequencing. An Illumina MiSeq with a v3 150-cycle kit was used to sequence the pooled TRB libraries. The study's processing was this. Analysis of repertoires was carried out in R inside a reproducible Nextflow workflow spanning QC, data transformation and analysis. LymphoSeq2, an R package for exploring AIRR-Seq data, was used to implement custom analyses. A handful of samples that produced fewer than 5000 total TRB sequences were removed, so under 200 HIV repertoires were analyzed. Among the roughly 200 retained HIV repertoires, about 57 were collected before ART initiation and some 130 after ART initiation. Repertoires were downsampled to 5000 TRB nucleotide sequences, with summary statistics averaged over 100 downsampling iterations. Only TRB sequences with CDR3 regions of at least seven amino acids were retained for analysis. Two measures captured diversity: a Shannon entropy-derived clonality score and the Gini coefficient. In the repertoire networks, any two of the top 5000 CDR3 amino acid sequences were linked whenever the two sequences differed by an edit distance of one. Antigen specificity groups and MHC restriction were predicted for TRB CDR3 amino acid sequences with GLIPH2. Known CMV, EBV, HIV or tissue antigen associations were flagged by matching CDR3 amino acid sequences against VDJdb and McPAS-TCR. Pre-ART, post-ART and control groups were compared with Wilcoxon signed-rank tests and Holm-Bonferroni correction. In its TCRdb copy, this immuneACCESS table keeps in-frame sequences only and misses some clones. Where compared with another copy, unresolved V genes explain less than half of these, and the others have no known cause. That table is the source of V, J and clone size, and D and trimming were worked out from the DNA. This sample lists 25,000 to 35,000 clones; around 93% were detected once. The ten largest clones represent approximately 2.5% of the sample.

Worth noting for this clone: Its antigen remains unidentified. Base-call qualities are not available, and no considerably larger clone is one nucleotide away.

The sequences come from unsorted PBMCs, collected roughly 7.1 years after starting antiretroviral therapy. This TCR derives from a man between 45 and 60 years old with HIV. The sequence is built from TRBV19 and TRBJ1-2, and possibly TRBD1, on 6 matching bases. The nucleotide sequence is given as TGTGCCAGTAGTATCGCAGGGGTCAGGTATGGCTACACCTTC. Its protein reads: CASSIAGVRYGYTF. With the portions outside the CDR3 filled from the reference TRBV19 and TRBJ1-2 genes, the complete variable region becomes DGGITQSPKYLFRKEGQNVTLSCEQNLNHDAMYWYRQDPGQGLRLIYYSQIVNDFQKGDIAEGYSVSREKKESFPLTVTSAQKNPTAFYLCASSIAGVRYGYTFGSGTRLTVV.